Listed below are T cell receptor beta chains from one sample, sequenced in a study of blood T cell repertoires in COVID-19. The assay was immunoSEQ multiplex PCR, and TCRdb's table has in-frame clones only and misses some. Of fewer than 250,000 clones in the sample, roughly 91% were seen once. Sequencing was carried out using peripheral blood. The receptors shown here come from a man in his thirties or forties with COVID-19, enrolled during active disease. Each CDR3 is given with its conserved first and last residue. A D gene is named only where the DNA matches it firmly. Rows give clone size only sometimes, using once, few, many, or a class for an expanded clone.

D: TRBD1
size: -
V: TRBV19
J: TRBJ1-2
DNA: TGTGCCAGTAGTGCAGACAGGGGGCTTCGGGGCTACACCTTC
CDR3: CASSADRGLRGYTF

D: TRBD2
size: -
V: TRBV7-3
J: TRBJ2-1
DNA: TGTGCCAGCAGCTCCTCCGGACTAGCGGGGGCCAATGAGCAGTTCTTC
CDR3: CASSSSGLAGANEQFF

D: TRBD1
size: once
V: TRBV6-5
J: TRBJ1-2
DNA: TGTGCCAGCAATAACAGGGGTTATGGCTACACCTTC
CDR3: CASNNRGYGYTF

D: -
size: -
V: TRBV5-6
J: TRBJ2-5
DNA: TGTGCCAGCAGCCAGATGCCGAGGGGGGGCGCGGAGACCCAGTACTTC
CDR3: CASSQMPRGGAETQYF

D: -
size: -
V: TRBV23-1
J: TRBJ1-2
DNA: TGCGCCAGCAGTCCCGAGGGAAGTCCCTATGGCTACACCTTC
CDR3: CASSPEGSPYGYTF

D: TRBD2
size: -
V: TRBV6-1
J: TRBJ2-1
DNA: TGTGCCAGCAGTGAACTGGCTAGCGGGGGGCTACTTTCTGCCTACAATGAGCAGTTCTTC
CDR3: CASSELASGGLLSAYNEQFF

D: -
size: -
V: TRBV5-1
J: TRBJ2-7
DNA: TGCGCCAGCAGCACGAGCGGGTCCTACGAGCAGTACTTC
CDR3: CASSTSGSYEQYF

D: -
size: once
V: TRBV5-4
J: TRBJ1-1
DNA: TGTGCCAGCAGCTTTGTGACAGAGAACACTGAAGCTTTCTTT
CDR3: CASSFVTENTEAFF

D: -
size: -
V: TRBV2
J: TRBJ1-4
DNA: TGTGCCAGCAGTGAAAAAGGGGCGAGGAATGAAAAACTGTTTTTT
CDR3: CASSEKGARNEKLFF

D: -
size: -
V: TRBV7-7
J: TRBJ2-5
DNA: TGTGCCAGCAGCCTTGGGAGTACCCTTGGGGAGACCCAGTACTTC
CDR3: CASSLGSTLGETQYF

D: TRBD2
size: -
V: TRBV5-6
J: TRBJ2-3
DNA: TGTGCCAGCAGCTTGGGGTATATAGCGGGGAGCACAGATACGCAGTATTTT
CDR3: CASSLGYIAGSTDTQYF

D: -
size: -
V: TRBV7-9
J: TRBJ2-3
DNA: TGTGCCAGCAGCTTACTGGACACCCCCACAGATACGCAGTATTTT
CDR3: CASSLLDTPTDTQYF

D: -
size: -
V: TRBV6-1
J: TRBJ1-1
DNA: TGTGCCAGCAGTGAAACTACTTCGACCACTGAAGCTTTCTTT
CDR3: CASSETTSTTEAFF

D: -
size: -
V: TRBV5-3
J: TRBJ1-1
DNA: TGTGCCAGAATGCGGGCTCAGAACACTGAAGCTTTCTTT
CDR3: CARMRAQNTEAFF

D: -
size: once
V: TRBV6-5
J: TRBJ1-2
DNA: TGTGCCAGCAGGATCAGGGGTGTGGATGGCTACACCTTC
CDR3: CASRIRGVDGYTF

D: TRBD1
size: few
V: TRBV6-4
J: TRBJ1-2
DNA: TGTGCCAGCAGCCCGACAGGGGGCAGCTTAAGGGGCTACACCTTC
CDR3: CASSPTGGSLRGYTF

D: -
size: -
V: TRBV27
J: TRBJ2-1
DNA: TGTGCCAGCAGTTTAAAGAGGGCGGGCAATGAGCAGTTCTTC
CDR3: CASSLKRAGNEQFF

D: TRBD2
size: -
V: TRBV6-2/TRBV6-3
J: TRBJ2-4
DNA: TGTGCCAGCAGTTACGATGCAAGCGGGGTAGGAATTCAGTACTTC
CDR3: CASSYDASGVGIQYF

D: TRBD2
size: -
V: TRBV7-3
J: TRBJ2-3
DNA: TGTGCCAGCAGCTCCGCGGGGGCAGATACGCAGTATTTT
CDR3: CASSSAGADTQYF

D: TRBD2
size: -
V: TRBV4-1
J: TRBJ2-7
DNA: TGCGCCAGCAGCCAGAATAGCGGGGGTCCTTACGAGCAGTACTTC
CDR3: CASSQNSGGPYEQYF

D: TRBD1
size: -
V: TRBV11-3
J: TRBJ2-1
DNA: TGTGCCAGCAGCTTGACAGGGAGCTCCTACAATGAGCAGTTCTTC
CDR3: CASSLTGSSYNEQFF

D: -
size: -
V: TRBV19
J: TRBJ2-2
DNA: TGTGCCACAAACAACGGGTTTTACAACACCGGGGAGCTGTTTTTT
CDR3: CATNNGFYNTGELFF

D: -
size: -
V: TRBV19
J: TRBJ1-6
DNA: TGTGCCAGTAGTCCCCGGCCAGGTCGAAATTCACCCCTCCACTTT
CDR3: CASSPRPGRNSPLHF

D: TRBD1
size: -
V: TRBV6-5
J: TRBJ2-7
DNA: TGTGCCAGCAGTTACACCGGGACAGGCAATTCCTACGAGCAGTACTTC
CDR3: CASSYTGTGNSYEQYF

D: -
size: -
V: TRBV2
J: TRBJ1-2
DNA: TGTGCCAGCAGTGAACAGGGACAAAGAGGCTATGGCTACACCTTC
CDR3: CASSEQGQRGYGYTF

D: -
size: -
V: TRBV30
J: TRBJ2-3
DNA: TGTGCCTGGAGTGTTATAGATACGCAGTATTTT
CDR3: CAWSVIDTQYF

D: -
size: -
V: TRBV7-3
J: TRBJ2-1
DNA: TGTGCCAGCAGCCCTCAAGGTGGCGGGGCCTACAATGAGCAGTTCTTC
CDR3: CASSPQGGGAYNEQFF

D: -
size: -
V: TRBV5-6
J: TRBJ1-4
DNA: TGTGCCAGCAGCTGGGACACCCATGAAAAACTGTTTTTT
CDR3: CASSWDTHEKLFF

D: -
size: few
V: TRBV6-5
J: TRBJ1-1
DNA: TGTGCCAGCAATAGGAGGGGTAACACTGAAGCTTTCTTT
CDR3: CASNRRGNTEAFF

D: TRBD2
size: once
V: TRBV6-6
J: TRBJ2-7
DNA: TGTGCCAGCAGTCTGGGACTAGCGGGAGGTTACGAGCAGTACTTC
CDR3: CASSLGLAGGYEQYF

D: TRBD1
size: once
V: TRBV27
J: TRBJ1-2
DNA: TGTGCCAGCAGTTCAGGGACAGGCTCAAGAGGCTACACCTTC
CDR3: CASSSGTGSRGYTF

D: TRBD1
size: -
V: TRBV18
J: TRBJ1-3
DNA: TGTGCCAGCTCACCCGGGACAGGGGGTACTGGAAACACCATATATTTT
CDR3: CASSPGTGGTGNTIYF

D: TRBD1
size: -
V: TRBV7-3
J: TRBJ2-2
DNA: TGTGCCAGCAGCTTAAGGTGGGGGACAGAAGCCGGGGAGCTGTTTTTT
CDR3: CASSLRWGTEAGELFF

D: -
size: -
V: TRBV10-1
J: TRBJ1-5
DNA: TGCGCCAGCAGTGAGAACAGGGCCTCAAATCAGCCCCAGCATTTT
CDR3: CASSENRASNQPQHF

D: TRBD1
size: -
V: TRBV25-1
J: TRBJ1-2
DNA: TGTGCCAGCAAGGGACAGATTAACTATGGCTACACCTTC
CDR3: CASKGQINYGYTF

D: -
size: -
V: TRBV30
J: TRBJ1-5
DNA: TGTGCCTGGAGTGTATCGGGGAAACAGCCCCAGCATTTT
CDR3: CAWSVSGKQPQHF

D: -
size: -
V: TRBV11-2
J: TRBJ2-5
DNA: TGTGCCAGCAGCTCCGAGGGCCTACAAGAGACCCAGTACTTC
CDR3: CASSSEGLQETQYF

D: -
size: -
V: TRBV6-5
J: TRBJ1-2
DNA: TGTGCCAGCAGCCCCCCGGCGGGGAGTCATGGCTACACCTTC
CDR3: CASSPPAGSHGYTF

D: TRBD1
size: -
V: TRBV30
J: TRBJ1-1
DNA: TGTGCCTGGAGTGTGGACAGGCGGGAGGGCACTGAAGCTTTCTTT
CDR3: CAWSVDRREGTEAFF

D: -
size: -
V: TRBV6-5
J: TRBJ1-2
DNA: TGTGCCAGCAGTTACGTCGGAAGCGGATATGGCTACACCTTC
CDR3: CASSYVGSGYGYTF

D: -
size: -
V: TRBV10-3
J: TRBJ1-2
DNA: TGTGCCATCACGCGGGGGGAAGGCTACACCTTC
CDR3: CAITRGEGYTF

D: -
size: once
V: TRBV5-1
J: TRBJ1-1
DNA: TGCGCCAGCAGCTTGCAGGTTCAAAGTGGAGGCAGTAACACTGAAGCTTTCTTT
CDR3: CASSLQVQSGGSNTEAFF

D: -
size: -
V: TRBV19
J: TRBJ1-2
DNA: TGTGCCAGTAGGCAGGGGTATGGCTACACCTTC
CDR3: CASRQGYGYTF